Reported below is one T cell receptor (beta chain). This entry comes from a study of blood T cell repertoires in COVID-19. Whole-study context: Sites in the United States, Italy and Spain provided acute and convalescent COVID-19 samples. In each case, the material was cDNA or gDNA derived from T cells, B-cell-depleted T cells, or PBMCs.

TCRdb's copy holds only in-frame clones and misses some; the assay was immunoSEQ multiplex PCR. In the table there are 79,000 or so clones, 70% to 90% of which are singletons. From germline, CDR1 is MGHRA and CDR2 YSYEKL. The CDR3 loop spans 17 amino acids. Trimming took 0 bases from V and 4 from J; bases not matched to a gene: 9. The Seattle patients, enrolled during active infection, were followed longitudinally. The clonotype comes from a man aged 55-75 years with COVID-19, enrolled during active disease. The chain uses TRBV4-1 and TRBJ2-5; 9 bases map to TRBD1. Sequencing input: peripheral blood. In nucleotides, the CDR3 is TGCGCCAGCAGCCAAGATTGGGACAGGGCGAGTCGAGAGACCCAGTACTTC. This gives the protein CASSQDWDRASRETQYF.